Listed below are T cell receptor beta chains from one sample, sequenced in a study of T cell repertoires in ileal Crohn's disease. The repertoire was sequenced with immunoSEQ multiplex PCR; TCRdb's copy has only in-frame clones and lacks some. Among under 35,000 clones listed, just under 80% were seen once. Sequencing was performed on ileal tissue. These receptors all come from an adult with Crohn's disease. Each CDR3 is given with its conserved first and last residue. D genes are given only for firm matches. Some rows have no size entry. The others give once, few or many, or a class for an expanded clone.

V	size	length	J	D	CDR3	DNA
TRBV30	once	17	TRBJ1-6	NA	CAWTPKVGMGLRSPLHF	TGTGCCTGGACCCCAAAAGTCGGGATGGGGTTGAGGTCACCCCTCCACTTT
TRBV6-6	few	15	TRBJ2-7	NA	CASSGHDRPSGEQYF	TGTGCCAGCAGTGGACACGACAGGCCTTCGGGCGAGCAGTACTTC
TRBV9	NA	13	TRBJ2-7	TRBD2	CASSVGLEQVQYF	TGTGCCAGCAGCGTGGGACTAGAACAAGTTCAGTACTTC
TRBV6-1	NA	15	TRBJ2-5	TRBD2	CASSEGTGGTGTQYF	TGTGCCAGCAGTGAAGGGACGGGGGGGACGGGGACCCAGTACTTC
TRBV5-1	NA	14	TRBJ2-7	TRBD1	CASSTGQVPYEQYF	TGCGCCAGCAGCACGGGACAGGTCCCCTACGAGCAGTACTTC
TRBV7-9	NA	13	TRBJ1-6	NA	CASRDQQNSPLHF	TGTGCCAGCAGGGATCAACAGAATTCACCCCTCCACTTT
TRBV2	NA	15	TRBJ2-1	NA	CASSEWQGGYNEQFF	TGTGCCAGCAGTGAGTGGCAGGGGGGCTACAATGAGCAGTTCTTC
TRBV15	once	15	TRBJ1-4	NA	CATSGTGTRPEKLFF	TGTGCCACCAGCGGTACAGGGACCCGCCCTGAAAAACTGTTTTTT
TRBV30	NA	13	TRBJ1-1	NA	CAWSVGRNTEAFF	TGTGCCTGGAGTGTGGGCAGGAACACTGAAGCTTTCTTT
TRBV5-1	NA	17	TRBJ1-3	NA	CASSLVQEPISGNTIYF	TGCGCCAGCAGCTTGGTGCAGGAACCTATCTCTGGAAACACCATATATTTT
TRBV15	once	21	TRBJ2-2	TRBD1	CATSRERTGPTSPANTGELFF	TGTGCCACCAGCAGAGAAAGGACAGGACCAACCTCTCCGGCGAACACCGGGGAGCTGTTTTTT
TRBV5-1	NA	14	TRBJ1-6	TRBD1	CASSFGDRESPLHF	TGCGCCAGCAGCTTCGGGGACAGGGAATCACCCCTCCACTTT
TRBV5-4	few	14	TRBJ1-2	TRBD1	CASSQNQGEYGYTF	TGTGCCAGCAGCCAAAATCAGGGGGAGTATGGCTACACCTTC
TRBV30	NA	12	TRBJ2-2	NA	CACRGAVGELFF	TGTGCCTGCAGGGGAGCGGTCGGGGAGCTGTTTTTT
TRBV7-9	once	17	TRBJ2-2	TRBD2	CASSFSGSTANTGELFF	TGTGCCAGCAGCTTCAGCGGGAGCACCGCGAACACCGGGGAGCTGTTTTTT